This T cell receptor (beta chain) emerged from a study of T cells after yellow fever vaccination. Findings and limits, study-wide: Though weaker, the secondary response peaked faster, on day 5 versus 15. From the bulk population, abundant clonotypes could contaminate and appear within FACS-sorted repertoires.

This clonotype was detected a few times. Its antigen is still unknown. TCRdb recomputed calls from the 5' RACE reads with MiXCR, one row per CDR3 protein. The data contain a few hundred thousand distinct CDR3 sequences, 6.9% of them singletons. With V trimmed by 6 bases and J by 6 bases, 12 bases remained unmatched. CDR1 and CDR2 (germline): MNHEY, SVGEGT. There are 15 residues in the CDR3. This sequence was found in a man in his thirties or forties who received the YFV17D yellow fever vaccine. The rearrangement links TRBV6-2 or TRBV6-3 to TRBJ2-7; 9 positions match TRBD1. Sequences were derived from CD4+ T cells sorted from PBMCs, sampled 15 days after the yellow fever booster vaccination. CDR3 sequence: CASRLAGTGSSEQYF. The CDR3 region has the DNA TGTGCCAGCAGACTAGCCGGGACAGGGTCGAGCGAGCAGTACTTC.